Listed here are 8 T cell receptor beta chains from one sample, sequenced in a study of blood T cell repertoires in COVID-19. The repertoire was sequenced with immunoSEQ multiplex PCR; TCRdb's copy has only in-frame clones and lacks some. The sample consists of 250,000 to 350,000 clones, more than 80% of them appearing once. Sequencing was done on a sample of peripheral blood. The receptor source for this set is a woman in her fifties or sixties with COVID-19, enrolled during active disease.

J is TRBJ1-3 and V is TRBV9, with TRBD1 as a possible D gene (5 bases). This CDR3 region has 14 residues. In germline, CDR1 is SGDLS, CDR2 YYNGEE. The V and J ends lost 3 bases and 1 base respectively, with 8 bases between them. The CDR3 is CASSEGQSGNTIYF. Written as DNA, the CDR3 is TGTGCCAGCAGCGAGGGGCAGTCTGGAAACACCATATATTTT.

This clone occurred once. J is TRBJ1-3 and V is TRBV7-2; no definite D call. The CDR3 has 13 residues. V lost 10 bases and J lost 4, with 14 bases in between. The germline V gene has CDR1 SGHTA and CDR2 FQGNSA. CDR3 amino acids: CATTAGGGNTIYF. The CDR3 region has the DNA TGTGCCACAACAGCAGGAGGGGGAAACACCATATATTTT.

This clone was observed once. The genes are TRBV7-9 and TRBJ2-1; 8 bases fit TRBD1. Germline CDR1 is SEHNR and CDR2 is FQNEAQ (reference sequence). The length of the CDR3 is 17 residues. V shed 1 base, J shed 9 bases, and the junction held 14 bases outside the gene matches. CDR3 nucleotide sequence: TGTGCCAGCAGCTTAGTGGTTCCGACAGGGGTGAGGTGTGAGCAGTTCTTC. Encoded protein: CASSLVVPTGVRCEQFF.

The V call is TRBV4-3, the J call TRBJ1-1, with TRBD1 identical over 7 bases. The ends lost 0 bases at V and 4 bases at J; junction bases unmatched: 2. The CDR3 sequence is 14 residues long. CDR1 is LGHNA and CDR2 is YSLEER in the germline V gene. The CDR3 here is CASSQEQGITEAFF. In nucleotides, the CDR3 is TGCGCCAGCAGCCAAGAACAGGGGATCACTGAAGCTTTCTTT.

The rearrangement uses TRBV9 and TRBJ1-1, with D perhaps matching TRBD1 (6 bases). Trimming took off 0 bases at V and 0 bases at J, with 6 bases between the two ends. CDR3 length equals 14 residues. In germline, CDR1 is SGDLS, CDR2 YYNGEE. CDR3 DNA sequence: TGTGCCAGCAGCGTAGAGGGGGTGAACACTGAAGCTTTCTTT. Translated: CASSVEGVNTEAFF.

This clone was seen a single time. The J gene is TRBJ1-1, the V gene TRBV5-1; possibly TRBD1 for D (6 bases). Trimming removed 0 bases from V and 0 bases from J, with 21 bases in between. CDR1 SGHRS and CDR2 YFSETQ come from the germline V gene. This CDR3 has 19 residues. Written as DNA, the CDR3 is TGCGCCAGCAGCTTGGCCTATGGACAGAGGATCAGTATGAACACTGAAGCTTTCTTT. Translation gives CASSLAYGQRISMNTEAFF.

The V gene is TRBV19, the J gene TRBJ1-5; no clear D. The CDR3 runs 15 residues. V was shortened by 3 bases and J by 3 bases, with 12 bases between the two germline ends. Germline assignment: CDR1 LNHDA and CDR2 SQIVND (reference sequence). For the CDR3, the DNA is TGTGCCAGTAGTATCGGCCAGAACTACAATCAGCCCCAGCATTTT. Translated: CASSIGQNYNQPQHF.

The chain links TRBV5-1 to TRBJ2-3; D remains ambiguous. Trimming removed 1 base from V and 6 bases from J, with 6 bases in between. The CDR3 loop spans 12 amino acids. The germline V gene has CDR1 SGHRS and CDR2 YFSETQ. CDR3 amino acids: CASSLYSDTQYF. The DNA of the CDR3 is TGCGCCAGCAGCTTGTATTCGGATACGCAGTATTTT.